Detailed here is one T cell receptor (beta chain). Its antigen remains unidentified. This entry belongs to a study of PD-1 blockade in mismatch repair-deficient tumors. Findings of the study overall: Rapid post-treatment expansion, then contraction, generally preceding radiologic response, marked tumor-resident clones.

Germline trimming cut 2 bases from V and 0 bases from J; bases unmatched to any gene: 6. Germline V gene lookup returns CDR1 ENHRY and CDR2 SYGVKD. The CDR3 covers 16 residues. Sequencing was performed with immunoSEQ multiplex PCR; in TCRdb, only in-frame clones are kept and a portion is missing. The table includes tens of thousands of clones, approximately 89% detected once. The source of this sequence is an adult with mismatch repair-deficient cancer. The rearrangement uses TRBV10-3 and TRBJ1-1, with 7 positions matching TRBD1. Sequencing used peripheral blood, obtained 52 weeks after starting pembrolizumab. The CDR3 nucleotides are TGTGCCATCAGTGAGGGGGGACAGCTCATGAACACTGAAGCTTTCTTT. Residues: CAISEGGQLMNTEAFF.